This T cell receptor beta chain comes out of a study of radiotherapy plus CTLA-4 blockade in lung cancer. The overall study: Disease control was achieved by about 29% of patients, and objective responses by about 17%.

Worth noting for this clone: Its antigen is not known.

It was focal radiation plus CTLA-4 blockade with ipilimumab that patients with chemo-refractory metastatic non-small-cell lung cancer received. Using immunoSEQ multiplex PCR, the repertoire was profiled, and TCRdb retains in-frame clones only, with some absent. This sample has 34,000 or so clones; 70% to 75% occur once, and the top ten carry around 14%. General observations from the study: Peripheral blood showed expansion of tumor-derived TCR clones after radiotherapy and ipilimumab. Early blood T cell clone dynamics reportedly forecast response best, with interferon-beta.

The material was peripheral blood, obtained from a patient treated with radiotherapy plus ipilimumab. The source is a human donor with non-small cell lung cancer that progressed on radiotherapy plus ipilimumab.

CDR3 in amino acids: CASSLFSAAGETQYF. CDR3 coding DNA: TGTGCCAGCAGCCTCTTTTCTGCCGCCGGGGAGACCCAGTACTTC. The gene calls are TRBV7-8 and TRBJ2-5; D is unclear. The germline V gene encodes CDR1 SGHVS and CDR2 FQNEAQ. Trimming cost V 5 bases and J 5 bases, with 18 bases left between them. CDR3 size: 15 residues.